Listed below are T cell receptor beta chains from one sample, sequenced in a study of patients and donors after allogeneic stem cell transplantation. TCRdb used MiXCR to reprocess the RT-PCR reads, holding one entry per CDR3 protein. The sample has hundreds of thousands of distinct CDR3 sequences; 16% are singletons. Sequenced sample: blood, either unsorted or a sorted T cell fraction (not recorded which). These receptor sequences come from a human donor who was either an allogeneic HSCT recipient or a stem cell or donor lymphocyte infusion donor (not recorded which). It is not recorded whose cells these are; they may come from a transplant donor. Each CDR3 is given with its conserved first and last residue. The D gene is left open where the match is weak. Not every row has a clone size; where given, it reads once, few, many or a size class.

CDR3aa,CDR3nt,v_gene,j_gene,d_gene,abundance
CASSVSGGGNQPQHF,TGTGCCAGCAGCGTATCGGGGGGAGGCAATCAGCCCCAGCATTTT,TRBV9,TRBJ1-5,.,few
CASSLRPGIMNTEAFF,TGCGCCAGCAGCTTGAGGCCAGGAATTATGAACACTGAAGCTTTCTTT,TRBV5-1,TRBJ1-1,.,.
CASSQGGLGGYNEQFF,TGCGCCAGCAGCCAAGGAGGACTAGGGGGCTACAATGAGCAGTTCTTC,TRBV4-3,TRBJ2-1,.,few
CSAEGGGLPEQYF,TGCAGCGCCGAGGGTGGGGGGCTCCCCGAGCAGTACTTC,TRBV29-1,TRBJ2-7,.,many
CASSLLTDDMSTFF,TGCGCCAGCAGCTTGCTAACAGACGATATGTCTACTTTCTTT,TRBV5-1,TRBJ1-1,.,many
CASRQDSTGELFF,TGCGCCAGCCGACAGGATTCAACCGGGGAGCTGTTTTTT,TRBV5-1,TRBJ2-2,.,few
CASSQEIATEQYF,TGTGCCAGCAGCCAAGAAATAGCGACCGAGCAGTACTTC,TRBV3-1,TRBJ2-7,.,.
CASSQDLIAGGSTDTQYF,TGCGCCAGCAGCCAAGATCTTATAGCGGGGGGGAGCACAGATACGCAGTATTTT,TRBV4-3,TRBJ2-3,TRBD2,.
CASSQEGPLAGVQETQYF,TGTGCCAGCAGCCAAGAAGGGCCTCTAGCGGGGGTCCAAGAGACCCAGTACTTC,TRBV4-2,TRBJ2-5,TRBD2,.
CSARSGRAAYNEQFF,TGCAGTGCTCGTAGCGGGAGGGCGGCTTACAATGAGCAGTTCTTC,TRBV20-1,TRBJ2-1,TRBD2,few
CASSRDYPSHEQFF,TGCGCCAGCAGCCGGGACTACCCTTCCCATGAGCAGTTCTTC,TRBV4-3,TRBJ2-1,TRBD2,few
CASSSRWSQYF,TGTGCCAGCAGCTCCCGGTGGTCCCAGTACTTC,TRBV11-2,TRBJ2-5,.,few
CSANSPRVVGAKNIQYF,TGCAGTGCTAACAGCCCCAGGGTGGTAGGTGCCAAAAACATTCAGTACTTC,TRBV20-1,TRBJ2-4,.,few
CSVDNSRGQGIRETQYF,TGCAGCGTTGATAATTCCCGGGGACAGGGGATTCGAGAGACCCAGTACTTC,TRBV29-1,TRBJ2-5,TRBD1,.
CASSADRGGELFF,TGTGCCAGCAGTGCCGACAGGGGGGGAGAGCTGTTTTTT,TRBV6-1,TRBJ2-2,TRBD1,many
CASGLVRSGSGDRGKYEQYF,TGTGCTAGTGGTTTGGTACGGTCGGGTTCGGGGGATCGGGGGAAATACGAGCAGTACTTC,TRBV12-5,TRBJ2-7,.,.